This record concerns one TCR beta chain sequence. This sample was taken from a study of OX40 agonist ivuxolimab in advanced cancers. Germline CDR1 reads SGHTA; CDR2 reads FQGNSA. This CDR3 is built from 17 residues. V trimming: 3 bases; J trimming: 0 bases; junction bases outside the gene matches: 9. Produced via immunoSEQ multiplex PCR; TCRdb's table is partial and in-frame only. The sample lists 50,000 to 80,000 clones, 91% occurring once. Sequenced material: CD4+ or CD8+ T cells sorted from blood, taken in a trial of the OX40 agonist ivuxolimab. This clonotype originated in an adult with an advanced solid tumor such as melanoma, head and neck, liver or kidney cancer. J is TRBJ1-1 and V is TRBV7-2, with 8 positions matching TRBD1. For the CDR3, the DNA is TGTGCCAGCAGCTTCAGACCCCAGGGGGCTTTGAACACTGAAGCTTTCTTT. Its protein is CASSFRPQGALNTEAFF.